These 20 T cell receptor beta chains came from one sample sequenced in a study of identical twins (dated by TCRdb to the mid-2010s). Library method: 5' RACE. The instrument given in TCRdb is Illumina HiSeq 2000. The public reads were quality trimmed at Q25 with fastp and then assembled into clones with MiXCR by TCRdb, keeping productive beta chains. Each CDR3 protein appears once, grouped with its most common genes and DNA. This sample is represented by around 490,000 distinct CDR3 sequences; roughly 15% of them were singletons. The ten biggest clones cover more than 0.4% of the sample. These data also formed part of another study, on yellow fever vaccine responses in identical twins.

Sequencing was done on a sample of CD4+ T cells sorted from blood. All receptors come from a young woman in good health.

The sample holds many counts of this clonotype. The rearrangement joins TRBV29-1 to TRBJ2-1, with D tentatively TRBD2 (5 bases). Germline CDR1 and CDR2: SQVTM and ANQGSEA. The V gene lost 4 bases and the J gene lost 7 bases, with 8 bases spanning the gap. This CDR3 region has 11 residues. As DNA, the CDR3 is TGCAGCGTTGCCCGGGGAAATGAGCAGTTCTTC. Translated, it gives CSVARGNEQFF.

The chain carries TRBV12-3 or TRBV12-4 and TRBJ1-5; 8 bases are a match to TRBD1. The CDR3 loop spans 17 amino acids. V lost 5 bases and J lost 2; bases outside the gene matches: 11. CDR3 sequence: CASSKKTTGGGNQPQHF. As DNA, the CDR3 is TGTGCCAGCAGTAAAAAAACCACAGGGGGTGGCAATCAGCCCCAGCATTTT.

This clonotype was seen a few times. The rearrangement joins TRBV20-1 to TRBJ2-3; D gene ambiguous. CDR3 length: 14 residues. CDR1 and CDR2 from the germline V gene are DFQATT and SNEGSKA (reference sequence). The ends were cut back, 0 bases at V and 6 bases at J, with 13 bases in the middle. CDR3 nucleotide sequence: TGCAGTGCTAGAGATGGGAACTCGAGGGATACGCAGTATTTT. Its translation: CSARDGNSRDTQYF.

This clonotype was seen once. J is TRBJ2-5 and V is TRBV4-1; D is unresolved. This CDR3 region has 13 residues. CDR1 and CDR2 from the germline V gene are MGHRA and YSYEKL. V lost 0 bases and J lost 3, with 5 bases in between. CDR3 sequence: CASSQDGKETQYF. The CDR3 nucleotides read TGCGCCAGCAGCCAAGACGGAAAAGAGACCCAGTACTTC.

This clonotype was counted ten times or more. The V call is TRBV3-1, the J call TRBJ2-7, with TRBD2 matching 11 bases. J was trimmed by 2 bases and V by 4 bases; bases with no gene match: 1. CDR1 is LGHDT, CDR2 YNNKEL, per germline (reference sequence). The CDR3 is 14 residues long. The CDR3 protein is CASSPLAGAYEQYF. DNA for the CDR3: TGTGCCAGCAGCCCACTAGCGGGAGCCTACGAGCAGTACTTC.

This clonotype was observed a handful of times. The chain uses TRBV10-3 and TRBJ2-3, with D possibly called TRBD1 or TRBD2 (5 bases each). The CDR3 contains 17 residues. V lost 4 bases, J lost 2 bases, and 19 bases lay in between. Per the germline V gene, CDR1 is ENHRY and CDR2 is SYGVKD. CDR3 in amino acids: CAISGPQGSAVTDTQYF. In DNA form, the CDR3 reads TGTGCCATCAGTGGCCCCCAGGGTAGCGCAGTCACAGATACGCAGTATTTT.

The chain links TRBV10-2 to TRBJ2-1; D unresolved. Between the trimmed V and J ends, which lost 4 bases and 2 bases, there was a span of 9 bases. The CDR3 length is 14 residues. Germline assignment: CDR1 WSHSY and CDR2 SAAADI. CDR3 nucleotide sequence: TGCGCCAGCAGTGGCACCAGCGCCTACAATGAGCAGTTCTTC. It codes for CASSGTSAYNEQFF.

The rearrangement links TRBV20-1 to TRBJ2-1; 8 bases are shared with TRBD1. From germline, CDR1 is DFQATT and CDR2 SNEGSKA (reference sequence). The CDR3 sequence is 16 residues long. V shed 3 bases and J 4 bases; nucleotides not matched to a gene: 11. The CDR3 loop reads CSASSLQGAGYNEQFF. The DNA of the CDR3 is TGCAGTGCTAGTAGTCTTCAGGGGGCGGGTTACAATGAGCAGTTCTTC.

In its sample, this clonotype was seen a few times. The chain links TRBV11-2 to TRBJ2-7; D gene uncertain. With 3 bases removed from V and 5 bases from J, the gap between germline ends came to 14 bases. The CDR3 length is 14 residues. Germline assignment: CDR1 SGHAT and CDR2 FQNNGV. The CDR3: CASSFAVSNHEQYF. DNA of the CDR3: TGTGCCAGCAGCTTCGCCGTTTCGAACCACGAGCAGTACTTC. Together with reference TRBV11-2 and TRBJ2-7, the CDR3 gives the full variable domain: EAGVAQSPRYKIIEKRQSVAFWCNPISGHATLYWYQQILGQGPKLLIQFQNNGVVDDSQLPKDRFSAERLKGVDSTLKIQPAKLEDSAVYLCASSFAVSNHEQYFGPGTRLTVT.

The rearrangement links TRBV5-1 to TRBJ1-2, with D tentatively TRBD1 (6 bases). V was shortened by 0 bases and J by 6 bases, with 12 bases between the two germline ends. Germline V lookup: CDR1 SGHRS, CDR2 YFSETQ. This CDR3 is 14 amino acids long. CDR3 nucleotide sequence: TGCGCCAGCAGCTTGGGGACAGCGATAAATGGCTACACCTTC. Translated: CASSLGTAINGYTF.

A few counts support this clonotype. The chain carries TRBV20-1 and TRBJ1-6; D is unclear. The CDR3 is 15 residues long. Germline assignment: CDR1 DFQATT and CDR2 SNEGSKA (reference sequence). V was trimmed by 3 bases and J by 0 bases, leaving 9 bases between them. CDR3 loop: CSARKSDSYNSPLHF. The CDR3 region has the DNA TGCAGTGCTAGGAAGTCCGACTCCTATAATTCACCCCTCCACTTT.

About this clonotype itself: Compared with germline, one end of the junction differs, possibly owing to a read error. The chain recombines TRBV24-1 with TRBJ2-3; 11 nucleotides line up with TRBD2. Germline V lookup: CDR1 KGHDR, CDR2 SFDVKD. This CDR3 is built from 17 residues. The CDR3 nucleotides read TGTGTCACCAGTTTGAACGGGCTAGCGGGAGGTGGAGATACGCAGTATTTT. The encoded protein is CVTSLNGLAGGGDTQYF.

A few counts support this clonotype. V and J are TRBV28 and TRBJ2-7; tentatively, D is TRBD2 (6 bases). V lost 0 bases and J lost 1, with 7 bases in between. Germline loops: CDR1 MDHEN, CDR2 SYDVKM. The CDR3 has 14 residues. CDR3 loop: CASSLWTRSYEQYF. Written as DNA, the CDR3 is TGTGCCAGCAGTTTATGGACTAGATCCTACGAGCAGTACTTC.

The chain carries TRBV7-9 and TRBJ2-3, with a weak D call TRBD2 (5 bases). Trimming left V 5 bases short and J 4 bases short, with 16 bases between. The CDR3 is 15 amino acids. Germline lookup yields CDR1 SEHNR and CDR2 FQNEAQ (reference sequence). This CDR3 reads CASSLDSRRADTQYF. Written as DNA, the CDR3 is TGTGCCAGCAGCCTGGACTCGAGGAGAGCAGATACGCAGTATTTT.

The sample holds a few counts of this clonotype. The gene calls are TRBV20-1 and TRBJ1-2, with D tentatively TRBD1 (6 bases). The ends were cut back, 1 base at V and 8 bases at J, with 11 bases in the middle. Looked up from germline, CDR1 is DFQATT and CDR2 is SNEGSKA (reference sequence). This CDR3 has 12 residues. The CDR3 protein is CSARVTGTGYTF. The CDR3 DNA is TGCAGTGCTAGAGTCACAGGGACCGGCTACACCTTC.

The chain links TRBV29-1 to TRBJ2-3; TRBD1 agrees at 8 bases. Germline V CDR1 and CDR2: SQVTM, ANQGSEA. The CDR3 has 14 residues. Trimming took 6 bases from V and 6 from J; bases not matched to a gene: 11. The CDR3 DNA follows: TGCAGCGTACGGGGACAGGAGAGTACCGATACGCAGTATTTT. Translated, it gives CSVRGQESTDTQYF.

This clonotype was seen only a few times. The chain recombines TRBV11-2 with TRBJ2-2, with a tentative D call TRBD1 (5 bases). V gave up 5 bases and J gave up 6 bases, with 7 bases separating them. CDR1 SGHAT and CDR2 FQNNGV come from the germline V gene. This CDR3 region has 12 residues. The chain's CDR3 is CASSIGAGELFF. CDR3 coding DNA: TGTGCCAGCAGCATAGGGGCCGGGGAGCTGTTTTTT.

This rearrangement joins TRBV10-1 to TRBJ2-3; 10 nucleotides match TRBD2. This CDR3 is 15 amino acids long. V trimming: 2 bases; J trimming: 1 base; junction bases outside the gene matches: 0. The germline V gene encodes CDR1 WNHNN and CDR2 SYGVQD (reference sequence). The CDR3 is CASSEGTSGTDTQYF. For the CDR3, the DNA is TGCGCCAGCAGTGAGGGGACTAGCGGCACAGATACGCAGTATTTT.

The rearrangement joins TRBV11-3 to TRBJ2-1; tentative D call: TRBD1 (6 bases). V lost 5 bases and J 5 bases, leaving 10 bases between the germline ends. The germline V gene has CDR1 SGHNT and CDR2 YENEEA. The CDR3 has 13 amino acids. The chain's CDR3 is CASSPDSNNEQFF. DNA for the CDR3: TGTGCCAGCAGCCCGGACAGCAACAATGAGCAGTTCTTC.

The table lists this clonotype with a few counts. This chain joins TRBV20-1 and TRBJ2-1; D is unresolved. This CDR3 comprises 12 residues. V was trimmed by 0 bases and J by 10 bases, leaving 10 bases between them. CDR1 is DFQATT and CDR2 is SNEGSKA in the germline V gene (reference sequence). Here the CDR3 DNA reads TGCAGTGCTAGAGATCGTGGCCCCGAGCAGTTCTTC. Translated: CSARDRGPEQFF.